Shown below are 14 T cell receptor beta chains from a single sample sequenced in a study of Graves' ophthalmopathy and Graves' hyperthyroidism. RNA transcripts were the source from which TCR beta CDR3 regions were amplified. First-round RT-PCR with HTBI primers preceded a second-round multiplex PCR. TCRdb re-analysed the multiplex PCR reads in MiXCR, keeping a single row per CDR3 protein. The sample has approximately 1.2 million distinct CDR3 sequences; 35% to 40% are singletons. The sequenced sample was peripheral blood or thyroid tissue (not recorded which). These receptors originate from an adult man with Graves' hyperthyroidism.

The chain has TRBV6-5 and TRBJ2-2, with 7 bases matching TRBD1. This CDR3 has 13 residues. CDR1 is MNHEY and CDR2 is SVGAGI in the germline V gene. Unmatched junction bases numbered 2, after V lost 2 bases and J lost 8 bases. The CDR3 DNA reads as TGTGCCAGCAGTTACCAGGGACAGGGGGAGCTGTTTTTT. Translating it yields CASSYQGQGELFF.

The sample holds one count of this clonotype. The V gene is TRBV5-6, the J gene TRBJ2-7; D may be TRBD2 (6 bases). The germline V and J ends were trimmed by 8 bases and 3 bases, with 39 bases remaining between them. This CDR3 region has 21 residues. CDR1 and CDR2 (germline): SGHDT, YYEEEE. CDR3 nucleotide sequence: TGTGCCAGTGAATTTGGGTCTCCTCTCTGCCACGGTAATGTGGGGGGCTACGAGCAGTACTTC. This encodes CASEFGSPLCHGNVGGYEQYF.

Ten or more counts support this clonotype. The gene calls are TRBV7-8 and TRBJ1-5, with 7 bases aligning to TRBD1. V was pared by 1 base and J by 5 bases, with 5 bases of the junction left unmatched. This CDR3 has 15 residues. CDR1 is SGHVS, CDR2 FQNEAQ, per germline. The CDR3 is CASSLVAGGDQPQHF. The CDR3 DNA sequence: TGTGCCAGCAGCTTAGTGGCAGGGGGTGATCAGCCCCAGCATTTT. Based on the CDR3 plus reference TRBV7-8 and TRBJ1-5, the full variable domain is GAGVSQSPRYKVAKRGQDVALRCDPISGHVSLFWYQQALGQGPEFLTYFQNEAQLDKSGLPSDRFFAERPEGSVSTLKIQRTQQEDSAVYLCASSLVAGGDQPQHFGDGTRLSIL.

A word on this clonotype: The junction departs from germline at one end; a sequencing error may be responsible. The rearrangement joins TRBV7-9 to TRBJ1-1, with TRBD1 as a possible D gene (5 bases). The CDR3 totals 12 residues. Germline V gene data show CDR1 as SEHNR and CDR2 as FQNEAQ (reference sequence). This CDR3 reads CASSLGGPGTNF. The CDR3 region has the DNA TGTGCCAGCAGCTTAGGAGGGCCAGGGACTAATTTT. The variable domain in full, completed from reference TRBV7-9 and TRBJ1-1, reads DTGVSQNPRHKITKRGQNVTFRCDPISEHNRLYWYRQTLGQGPEFLTYFQNEAQLEKSRLLSDRFSAERPKGSFSTLEIQRTEQGDSAMYLCASSLGGPGTNFGQGTRLTVV.

The CDR3 nucleotides read TGTGCCAGCAGCCACCAACGACAGGGAGAGACTAATGAAAAACTGTTTTTT. Residues: CASSHQRQGETNEKLFF. This chain uses TRBV2 with TRBJ1-4; TRBD1 matches at 7 bases. CDR3 length: 17 residues. V lost 6 bases to trimming and J lost 2 bases; unmatched junction nucleotides: 12. Germline V gives CDR1 SNHLY, CDR2 FYNNEI.

This clonotype was observed at least ten times. This chain connects TRBV24-1 to TRBJ1-3, with no clear D. CDR3 length: 15 amino acids. The germline V gene encodes CDR1 KGHDR and CDR2 SFDVKD. Trimming shortened V by 3 bases and J by 0 bases, and 8 bases separated the two germline ends. The DNA for the CDR3 is TGTGCCACCAGTGATCCGTCCAGCTCTGGAAACACCATATATTTT. This encodes CATSDPSSSGNTIYF.

The J gene is TRBJ1-5, the V gene TRBV10-3, with D possibly being TRBD1 (6 bases). The CDR3 spans 15 residues. The V end was cut by 6 bases, the J end by 7 bases, with 19 bases between. Germline V gene lookup returns CDR1 ENHRY and CDR2 SYGVKD. CDR3 in DNA: TGTGCCATCAGCGCCGGGGAGGGGGGCGGACAGCCCCAGCATTTT. It yields the protein CAISAGEGGGQPQHF.

To note about this clonotype: The junction does not match germline at one end; this may be a read error. The V gene is TRBV10-2, the J gene TRBJ1-6, with a possible D match to TRBD1 (6 bases). CDR3 length: 12 residues. Germline assignment: CDR1 WSHSY and CDR2 SAAADI. The DNA for the CDR3 is TGTGCCAACAGGGACTATAATTCACCCCTCCACTTT. Its translation is CANRDYNSPLHF.

In the case of this clonotype: A read error may account for a junction end that differs from germline. This rearrangement joins TRBV29-1 to TRBJ2-2; possible D gene TRBD2, 6 bases. The CDR3 length is 12 residues. CDR1 and CDR2 (germline): SQVTM, ANQGSEA. The CDR3: CGGAGNTGELFF. CDR3 sequence (DNA): TGTGGAGGGGCGGGGAACACCGGGGAGCTGTTTTTT.

In this sample, this clonotype turned up many times. This chain uses TRBV7-2 with TRBJ2-7, with no clear D. The V gene lost 1 base and the J gene lost 7 bases, with 8 bases spanning the gap. This CDR3 region has 12 residues. In germline, CDR1 is SGHTA, CDR2 FQGNSA. CDR3: CASSLGPGEQYF. In nucleotides, the CDR3 is TGTGCCAGCAGCTTAGGGCCGGGTGAGCAGTACTTC.

This clonotype was counted many times. J is TRBJ1-2 and V is TRBV7-9; D is uncertain. CDR3 length equals 14 residues. Trimming took off 1 base at V and 8 bases at J, with 14 bases between the two ends. Looked up from germline, CDR1 is SEHNR and CDR2 is FQNEAQ (reference sequence). As DNA, the CDR3 is TGTGCCAGCAGCTTAGATCGGGAATCTGGCGGCTACACCTTC. The encoded protein is CASSLDRESGGYTF.

The rearrangement links TRBV29-1 to TRBJ1-4; D perhaps matches TRBD1 (6 bases). In germline, CDR1 is SQVTM, CDR2 ANQGSEA. The CDR3 is 14 amino acids. V gave up 6 bases and J gave up 0 bases, with 11 bases separating them. CDR3 region: CSVEKGATNEKLFF. The CDR3 DNA sequence: TGCAGCGTCGAGAAGGGGGCAACTAATGAAAAACTGTTTTTT.

There are many counts of this clonotype. The chain joins TRBV7-6 to TRBJ2-5; TRBD2 might be the D (6 bases). CDR1 SGHVS and CDR2 FNYEAQ come from the germline V gene. V lost 5 bases to trimming and J lost 2 bases, with 15 bases between them. The CDR3 covers 15 residues. Written as DNA, the CDR3 is TGTGCCAGCAGCCCCAAAGCGGGCCAACAAGAGACCCAGTACTTC. Translated: CASSPKAGQQETQYF.

This clonotype was counted many times. The rearrangement uses TRBV7-9 and TRBJ1-1, with 8 bases identical to TRBD1. This CDR3 is built from 16 residues. V shed 5 bases and J 0 bases; nucleotides not matched to a gene: 8. Germline assignment: CDR1 SEHNR and CDR2 FQNEAQ (reference sequence). The CDR3 DNA sequence: TGTGCCAGCAGCCCCCGACAGGGGCCTATGAACACTGAAGCTTTCTTT. Translating gives CASSPRQGPMNTEAFF.